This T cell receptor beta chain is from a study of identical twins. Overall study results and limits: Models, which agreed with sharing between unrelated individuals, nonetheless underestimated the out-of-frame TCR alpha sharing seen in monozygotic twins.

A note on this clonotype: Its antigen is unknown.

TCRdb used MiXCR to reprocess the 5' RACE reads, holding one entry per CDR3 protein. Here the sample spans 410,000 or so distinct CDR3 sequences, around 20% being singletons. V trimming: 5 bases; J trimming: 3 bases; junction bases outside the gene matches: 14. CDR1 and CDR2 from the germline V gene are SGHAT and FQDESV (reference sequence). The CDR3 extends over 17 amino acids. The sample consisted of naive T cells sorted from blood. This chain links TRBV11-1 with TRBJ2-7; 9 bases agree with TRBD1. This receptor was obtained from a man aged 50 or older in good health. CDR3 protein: CASSRTIGTGRLYEQYF. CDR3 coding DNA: TGTGCCAGCAGCCGGACGATAGGGACAGGGAGACTCTACGAGCAGTACTTC.